A single sample gave rise to the 30 T cell receptor beta chains below, sequenced in a study of blood T cell repertoires in COVID-19. The assay was immunoSEQ multiplex PCR, and TCRdb's table has in-frame clones only and misses some. This sample has almost 250,000 clones, with approximately 85% found just once. Sequencing used PBMCs or T cells enriched from blood (not recorded which). The receptors shown here come from a woman aged 45-65 years with acute COVID-19.

J is TRBJ1-1 and V is TRBV3-1 (or the pseudogene TRBV3-2); D call uncertain. The CDR3 has 15 residues. V lost 0 bases, J lost 1 base, and 9 bases lay in between. Germline lookup yields CDR1 LGHDT and CDR2 YNNKEL (reference sequence). CDR3 sequence (DNA): TGTGCCAGCAGCCAAGAGTCGACAAAGAACACTGAAGCTTTCTTT. Its protein product is CASSQESTKNTEAFF.

The rearrangement uses TRBV25-1 and TRBJ1-6; D is uncertain. The V gene lost 0 bases and the J gene lost 9 bases, with 12 bases spanning the gap. There are 15 residues in the CDR3. From germline, CDR1 is MGHDK and CDR2 SYGVNS. The CDR3 nucleotides are TGTGCCAGCAGTGAATATTGGGCCCAAGGTTCACCCCTCCACTTT. This translates into CASSEYWAQGSPLHF. Full variable domain (remainder filled in from reference TRBV25-1 and TRBJ1-6): EADIYQTPRYLVIGTGKKITLECSQTMGHDKMYWYQQDPGMELHLIHYSYGVNSTEKGDLSSESTVSRIRTEHFPLTLESARPSHTSQYLCASSEYWAQGSPLHFGNGTRLTVT.

This chain joins TRBV25-1 and TRBJ1-6, with D unclear. V was pared by 7 bases and J by 5 bases, with 9 bases between. CDR3 length: 13 amino acids. Germline V gene sequence: CDR1 MGHDK, CDR2 SYGVNS. The DNA for the CDR3 is TGTGCCAGCAAAGCGACGGATAATTCACCCCTCCACTTT. This sequence encodes CASKATDNSPLHF.

This clone was found a few times. The chain has TRBV7-8 and TRBJ2-2; D may be TRBD2 (6 bases). The V end lost 2 bases, the J end lost 5 bases, and 6 bases lay between the germline ends. The V gene's germline CDR1 is SGHVS and CDR2 FQNEAQ. CDR3 length equals 13 residues. DNA for the CDR3: TGTGCCAGCAGCTTAAGCGGGACCGGGGAGCTGTTTTTT. Its translation: CASSLSGTGELFF.

The gene calls are TRBV2 and TRBJ1-5; D ambiguous. V was pared by 3 bases and J by 3 bases, with 6 bases between. This CDR3 comprises 13 residues. Germline V gene data show CDR1 as SNHLY and CDR2 as FYNNEI. The DNA of the CDR3 is TGTGCCAGCAGTGATAGTCCCAATCAGCCCCAGCATTTT. Its protein is CASSDSPNQPQHF.

This chain joins TRBV5-4 and TRBJ2-2; 8 bases line up with TRBD2. This CDR3 comprises 16 residues. Trimming took 2 bases from V and 3 from J; bases not matched to a gene: 6. Germline values: CDR1 SGHNT, CDR2 YYREEE (reference sequence). This CDR3 is CASSLGGRGDTGELFF. The CDR3 DNA reads TGTGCCAGCAGCTTAGGCGGGCGGGGGGACACCGGGGAGCTGTTTTTT.

CDR3 bases: TGTGCCAGCAGCCAACAGGGTCCCCTCCACTTT. Encoded protein: CASSQQGPLHF. The rearrangement links TRBV3-1 (or the pseudogene TRBV3-2) to TRBJ1-6; a weak D match, TRBD1 (5 bases). Germline assignment: CDR1 LGHDT and CDR2 YNNKEL (reference sequence). This CDR3 is 11 amino acids long. The germline V and J ends were trimmed by 2 bases and 13 bases, with 6 bases remaining between them.

This clone was seen a few times. The rearrangement links TRBV3-1 (or the pseudogene TRBV3-2) to TRBJ1-1; D gene ambiguous. This CDR3 comprises 12 residues. Trimming left V 3 bases short and J 8 bases short, with 10 bases between. Germline CDR1 and CDR2: LGHDT and YNNKEL (reference sequence). In DNA form, the CDR3 reads TGTGCCAGCAGCCAGCCGCGGCAGGAAGCTTTCTTT. Amino acid sequence: CASSQPRQEAFF.

The V gene is TRBV5-4, the J gene TRBJ2-5; maybe TRBD1 (5 bases). Germline V lookup: CDR1 SGHNT, CDR2 YYREEE (reference sequence). The CDR3 has 14 residues. The V end lost 1 base, the J end lost 4 bases, and 11 bases lay between the germline ends. CDR3 DNA: TGTGCCAGCAGCTTGACAGGAACCCGAGAGACCCAGTACTTC. Protein: CASSLTGTRETQYF.

J is TRBJ2-1 and V is TRBV5-6, with TRBD2 matching 12 bases. V shed 2 bases, J shed 6 bases, and the junction held 3 bases outside the gene matches. The CDR3 has 15 amino acids. CDR1 is SGHDT and CDR2 is YYEEEE in the germline V gene. The CDR3 coding sequence is TGTGCCAGCAGCTTCCTAGCGGGGGGGCCCAATGAGCAGTTCTTC. Protein product: CASSFLAGGPNEQFF.

This clone was picked up many times. The chain recombines TRBV30 with TRBJ1-5; D may be TRBD1 (6 bases). Germline-derived CDR1 and CDR2 are GTSNPN and SVGIG (reference sequence). The V end was cut by 0 bases, the J end by 0 bases, with 15 bases between. This CDR3 has 17 amino acids. Written as DNA, the CDR3 is TGTGCCTGGAGTGTACAACGGGGGGCCTATAGCAATCAGCCCCAGCATTTT. Translation: CAWSVQRGAYSNQPQHF.

The chain uses TRBV7-9 and TRBJ2-3, with D tentatively TRBD2 (6 bases). Germline lookup yields CDR1 SEHNR and CDR2 FQNEAQ (reference sequence). V was clipped by 5 bases and J by 2 bases, with 20 bases between them. This CDR3 is 17 amino acids long. The CDR3 nucleotides read TGTGCCAGCAGCCGTCCGGGACTCACCAAAACCACAGATACGCAGTATTTT. The encoded protein is CASSRPGLTKTTDTQYF. The whole variable domain, remainder taken from reference TRBV7-9 and TRBJ2-3, is DTGVSQNPRHKITKRGQNVTFRCDPISEHNRLYWYRQTLGQGPEFLTYFQNEAQLEKSRLLSDRFSAERPKGSFSTLEIQRTEQGDSAMYLCASSRPGLTKTTDTQYFGPGTRLTVL.

In this sample, this clone turned up a few times. The rearrangement uses TRBV5-4 and TRBJ2-7, with TRBD2 identical over 10 bases. Germline-derived CDR1 and CDR2 are SGHNT and YYREEE (reference sequence). This CDR3 region has 18 residues. Germline trimming cut 0 bases from V and 2 bases from J; bases unmatched to any gene: 11. This CDR3 reads CASSLVVGLAAVTYEQYF. The CDR3 bases are TGTGCCAGCAGCTTGGTTGTAGGACTAGCGGCAGTAACCTACGAGCAGTACTTC.

This clone was seen only once. The rearrangement joins TRBV29-1 to TRBJ1-2; a possible D gene is TRBD1 (6 bases). CDR1 is SQVTM and CDR2 is ANQGSEA in the germline V gene. Trimming removed 3 bases from V and 3 bases from J, with 14 bases in between. The CDR3 sequence is 14 residues long. The CDR3 coding sequence is TGCAGCGTTGAGGGGGCTGGGTCCTACTATGGCTACACCTTC. Its translation is CSVEGAGSYYGYTF.

The DNA for the CDR3 is TGTGCCAGCAGCCGCGATATCGGGGGGCCTGCCTACAATGAGCAGTTCTTC. Encoded protein: CASSRDIGGPAYNEQFF. The chain employs TRBV27 and TRBJ2-1; possible D gene TRBD2, 7 bases. This CDR3 has 17 amino acids. The germline V gene encodes CDR1 MNHEY and CDR2 SMNVEV (reference sequence). The V gene lost 6 bases and the J gene lost 2 bases, with 20 bases spanning the gap.

The rearrangement joins TRBV3-1 (or the pseudogene TRBV3-2) to TRBJ2-7; possibly TRBD1 for D (5 bases). Trimming stripped 1 base from V and 6 bases from J, with 13 bases between. The germline CDR1 and CDR2 sequences are LGHDT and YNNKEL (reference sequence). The CDR3 sequence is 14 residues long. CDR3 region: CASSQVRTSLEQYF. The CDR3, as DNA: TGTGCCAGCAGCCAAGTACGGACATCCCTCGAGCAGTACTTC.

This chain links TRBV5-4 with TRBJ2-1, with 9 bases fitting TRBD1. Germline assignment: CDR1 SGHNT and CDR2 YYREEE (reference sequence). There are 16 residues in the CDR3. Trimming took 5 bases from V and 2 from J; bases not matched to a gene: 8. In DNA form, the CDR3 reads TGTGCCAGCAGATTACAGGGGGCGGGGACCTACAATGAGCAGTTCTTC. It encodes CASRLQGAGTYNEQFF.

This rearrangement joins TRBV20-1 to TRBJ2-7; D ambiguous. V was cut by 4 bases and J by 7 bases, with 11 bases left in between. The CDR3 is 11 amino acids. Per germline, CDR1 DFQATT and CDR2 SNEGSKA (reference sequence). The CDR3 DNA follows: TGCAGTGCTACCCGCGAACTAGAGCAGTACTTC. Protein: CSATRELEQYF.

The chain carries TRBV19 and TRBJ1-1; D is perhaps TRBD1 (6 bases). V gave up 5 bases and J gave up 5 bases, with 18 bases separating them. The CDR3 contains 15 residues. The germline CDR1 and CDR2 sequences are LNHDA and SQIVND (reference sequence). CDR3 nucleotides: TGTGCCAGTAGTTTCCGACAGGACCATGGGACTGAAGCTTTCTTT. Residues: CASSFRQDHGTEAFF.

This rearrangement joins TRBV7-2 to TRBJ2-3, with TRBD1 identical over 8 bases. V lost 1 base, J lost 8 bases, and 11 bases stayed unmatched. CDR1 and CDR2 (germline): SGHTA, FQGNSA. The CDR3 consists of 16 residues. The CDR3 coding sequence is TGTGCCAGCAGCTTAGGACAGGGGCAAAATTTCGGTACGCAGTATTTT. Translating it yields CASSLGQGQNFGTQYF.

The CDR3 DNA follows: TGTGCCAGCAGCCTGCTGGACAGTGCCGGCTACACCTTC. It codes for CASSLLDSAGYTF. The chain combines TRBV7-9 with TRBJ1-2; D perhaps matches TRBD1 (6 bases). Trimming took off 5 bases at V and 8 bases at J, with 15 bases between the two ends. CDR1 SEHNR and CDR2 FQNEAQ come from the germline V gene (reference sequence). This CDR3 has 13 residues.

V gene TRBV6-6 combines with J gene TRBJ2-5; tentatively, D is TRBD1 (5 bases). Trimming stripped 11 bases from V and 0 bases from J, with 13 bases between. The CDR3 runs 13 residues. The germline V gene encodes CDR1 MNHNY and CDR2 SVGAGI (reference sequence). CDR3 nucleotides: TGTGCCTCGTCCGGACAAAACCAAGAGACCCAGTACTTC. The encoded protein is CASSGQNQETQYF.

This clone has just a few counts. The chain employs TRBV18 and TRBJ1-1; 8 positions match TRBD1. Trimming removed 6 bases from V and 1 base from J; junction bases left unmatched: 1. This CDR3 has 13 amino acids. Germline V gives CDR1 KGHSH, CDR2 LQKENI. The CDR3 sequence: CASSGQGNTEAFF. In DNA form, the CDR3 reads TGTGCCAGCTCCGGACAGGGGAACACTGAAGCTTTCTTT.

Notes on this clone: Other DNA sequences in this sample translate to the same CDR3. The chain couples TRBV5-1 to TRBJ1-1, with 10 nucleotides matching TRBD1. The V gene end was trimmed by 7 bases and the J gene end by 3 bases; junction bases not matched to a gene: 0. The CDR3 loop spans 12 amino acids. Germline-derived CDR1 and CDR2 are SGHRS and YFSETQ. CDR3 region: CASGQGDTEAFF. The CDR3 nucleotides are TGCGCCAGCGGACAGGGGGACACTGAAGCTTTCTTT.

The J gene is TRBJ1-3, the V gene TRBV2; D is uncertain. The V end was cut by 11 bases, the J end by 0 bases, with 14 bases between. This CDR3 spans 14 amino acids. The germline gives CDR1 SNHLY, CDR2 FYNNEI. CDR3 DNA: TGTGCCGGCTGGACGGGGAGCTCTGGAAACACCATATATTTT. Protein: CAGWTGSSGNTIYF.

The rearrangement links TRBV29-1 to TRBJ1-4, with D possibly matching TRBD1 (6 bases). The CDR3 runs to 15 residues. The germline gives CDR1 SQVTM, CDR2 ANQGSEA. V lost 7 bases to trimming and J lost 3 bases, with 18 bases between them. The DNA for the CDR3 is TGCAGCGCAGCCAGGTCAGGGGCGGCTAATGAAAAACTGTTTTTT. It specifies CSAARSGAANEKLFF.

The genes are TRBV4-3 and TRBJ1-1; D is unresolved. Germline lookup yields CDR1 LGHNA and CDR2 YSLEER. The CDR3 covers 14 residues. Trimming took 4 bases from V and 1 from J, leaving 10 bases between them. DNA of the CDR3: TGCGCCAGCAGCCTTTCCGTCGGGAACACTGAAGCTTTCTTT. Translating it yields CASSLSVGNTEAFF.

The chain joins TRBV3-1 (or the pseudogene TRBV3-2) to TRBJ1-2; no reliable D call. Germline CDR1 is LGHDT and CDR2 is YNNKEL (reference sequence). The CDR3 spans 11 residues. V lost 8 bases and J 5 bases, leaving 9 bases between the germline ends. The CDR3 nucleotides are TGTGCCAGCGGGCCGGGATATGGCTACACCTTC. Its protein product is CASGPGYGYTF.

The CDR3 region is CASWRAGNTIYF. The DNA for the CDR3 is TGTGCCAGCTGGAGGGCCGGAAACACCATATATTTT. The J gene is TRBJ1-3, the V gene TRBV7-2; no clear D. Germline V gene data show CDR1 as SGHTA and CDR2 as FQGNSA. Trimming took off 8 bases at V and 4 bases at J, with 9 bases between the two ends. The CDR3 extends over 12 amino acids.

As concerns this clone: The same CDR3 also results from other DNA sequences found in this sample. V usage is TRBV5-4 and J usage is TRBJ1-2; 7 bases agree with TRBD1. V dropped 3 bases and J dropped 4; count of bases not matched to a gene: 6. The CDR3 has 14 amino acids. CDR1 is SGHNT and CDR2 is YYREEE in the germline V gene (reference sequence). DNA of the CDR3: TGTGCCAGCAGCTCTGGACAGGCCGCCTATGGCTACACCTTC. It codes for CASSSGQAAYGYTF.